This section outlines one T cell receptor beta chain sequence together with its context. Its antigen is not yet known. The germline V gene specifies MGHRA as CDR1 and YSYEKL as CDR2. V is shortened by 2 bases, J by 1 base, and the region joining them spans 9 bases. The CDR3 runs 15 amino acids, cysteine and phenylalanine included. Only the CDR3 region is kept as DNA, spanning 45 bases read in frame from base 1. The cohort was made up of approximately 670 healthy bone marrow donors. Cohort members were all nominally healthy when sampled, although unrecorded immune exposures were likely present. The donor tested CMV seropositive and was one of the 289 seropositive cohort members. Each donor provided a peripheral blood sample, and peripheral blood mononuclear cells were used for TCR beta sequencing. Genomic DNA was extracted from the blood cell samples with the Qiagen DNeasy Blood Extraction Kit. Libraries came from the immunoSEQ multiplex PCR assay. For the multiplex PCR, a mixture combining 60 forward primers for TCR Vbeta segments and 13 reverse primers for TCR Jbeta segments was used. Amplification of the CDR3 region of rearranged TCR beta genes was performed with a multiplex PCR assay on genomic DNA. On the Illumina HiSeq System, the amplified TCR beta libraries were sequenced as 87-base-pair reads. Regarding the original processing steps: A later analysis counted about 80 million unique TCR beta chains across the 666 repertoires, and around 9.9 million of these chains were shared by at least two donors. A nearest-neighbor algorithm error-corrected the raw reads and collapsed the reads into unique sequences, merging closely related sequences to remove PCR and sequencing errors. CDR3 sequences were aligned to IMGT reference sequences to assign V, D and J gene segments. Each retained sequence needed at least a six-nucleotide match to both a V gene segment and a J gene segment. Rearrangements were called productive when the CDR3 lacked stop codons and stayed in frame with V and J; all others were non-productive. CDR3 was defined according to IMGT convention as the region running from the second conserved V-encoded cysteine to the conserved J-encoded phenylalanine. The earlier analysis of about 610 of the donors excluded sequences that lacked an unambiguous match to a single V gene segment. An earlier analysis of almost 600 of the donors classified V segments as functional when productive rearrangements were above 56.7% and as segregating when the standard deviation between donors was above 5%. A statistical classification framework was developed to diagnose cytomegalovirus status using the catalog of TCR beta chain sequences. In a later analysis, TCR nucleotide sequences were compared against IMGT/GENE-DB human TR gene sequences so that V and J genes could be assigned. A later analysis assigned CDR3 sequences and most-parsimonious VDJ recombination scenarios with the TCRdist pipeline. In a later analysis, each TCR beta chain was defined by its CDR3 amino acid sequence together with its V-gene family, and reads without a unique V-gene family were excluded. In a later analysis, 550 to 650 highly shared, low-generation-probability nucleotide sequences were removed to address suspected cross-contamination and a sequencing artifact. In a later analysis, a clonal expansion index was calculated for each public chain from normalized within-repertoire ranks of inferred template counts. In a later analysis, generation probabilities were computed using a VDJ recombination model fitted to out-of-frame rearrangements, and the results were checked against IGoR. Hypergeometric tests were used in a later analysis to score TCR-TCR, TCR-HLA and TCR-CMV co-occurrence, with a repertoire-size bias correction applied to the TCR pairs. A later analysis estimated false discovery rates by permuting HLA or CMV assignments 20 times. In a later analysis, co-occurring TCRs were grouped using DBSCAN, with TCRdist sequence similarity added in when clustering inside HLA-allele-positive subsets. For co-occurrence clustering, repertoires with fewer than 30,000 or more than 120,000 public chains were excluded, along with four or five repertoires with anomalous nucleotide sharing. Drawn from immuneACCESS, this table holds only the in-frame rearrangements with V and J called that TCRdb kept. Clones are partly lost; checked studies trace under half to an unresolved V gene and leave the rest unexplained. V and J calls plus clone size are reproduced from that table; the DNA served to infer D and trimming. The sample's clone listing holds more than 75,000 clones. The top ten constitute about 16% of the sample.

The sample comes from a study of cytomegalovirus exposure and HLA in healthy donors (dated by TCRdb to 2017 to 2019). At the level of the whole study: An earlier analysis of roughly 570 of the donors reported 250 to 300 Gb of sequence data and 117 million unique TCR beta sequences obtained from 180 million or so T cells. Roughly 300 gigabases of sequencing data and around 80 million unique TCR sequences made up an early release that covered 500 to 700 HLA-typed donors. Of the 350 to 450 genotyped donors, over 65% fell in the genetic ancestry cluster associated with self-reported Caucasian donors. The study aimed to test whether signatures of past pathogen exposure could be identified by cataloging public T cell receptors. The T cell repertoires of several hundred subjects were profiled by immunosequencing and related to cytomegalovirus serostatus. Along with the approximately 620-subject first cohort, a separate validation cohort of approximately 110 different subjects was used. To predict cytomegalovirus infection status, the study combined high-throughput TCR immunosequencing, statistical association of individual TCRs with disease status, and machine learning. A later analysis re-analyzed previously published TCR beta repertoires from 660 or so donors and added high-resolution HLA genotyping to study TCR occurrence patterns. Rather than using new phenotypic data, the later analysis identified candidate immune exposures from TCR beta sequences and from how often those sequences occurred across donors. In an earlier analysis of over 550 of the donors, high-throughput TCR beta sequencing was used to judge whether each TCR beta V gene segment behaved as functional or pseudogenic. Donor age, sex, ethnicity and CMV serostatus were collected together with the repertoire data. A later genetic analysis took genome-wide SNP genotypes for 398 of the 666 donors and used that subset as a discovery cohort. Every repertoire in the discovery cohort had been generated on one and the same sequencing platform. Both class I and class II loci were covered by HLA typing, at four-digit resolution. Typing coverage varied by locus: about 620-630 donors for A, B, C, DRB1 and DQB1; roughly 520 for DQA1; more than 600 for DPA1; approximately 470 for DPB1. Four to six DR-DQ haplotypes were handled as single units for association and clustering, since linkage in the cohort was strong. On average, around 240,000 unique TCR beta nucleotide sequences were sequenced per donor among 300 to 500 genotyped donors of the cohort, with roughly 20% of those sequences being non-productive.

General study outcomes and caveats: Because HLA typing was unavailable for some donors at each locus, only the typed subset was used in association tests. Correlated functional status among segregating V segments might reflect linkage disequilibrium, but an unknown experimental factor could not be ruled out. In a later analysis, HLA-associated TCR beta chains showed more clonal expansion and lower generation probabilities than non-associated chains that were equally common. Sequencing depth was assumed to be roughly uniform across donors in the presence/absence analyses, though that assumption may not hold. Compared with the roughly 670-donor mean, donors in an Asian-associated ancestry cluster had fewer N-insertions in productive TCRs, according to a later genetic analysis. For the cohort, immune exposure information was limited to CMV serostatus. The classifier was reported to diagnose cytomegalovirus status with high specificity and sensitivity in both the original cohort and the validation cohort. A later analysis found that most CMV-associated TCR beta chains appeared HLA-restricted, with HLA associations seemingly driven largely by CMV exposure. Because counts were too low, 15 to 20 rarely observed V segments, including chromosome 9 orphons, were excluded from the earlier analysis of 500 to 700 of the donors. At a false discovery rate of 0.05, a later analysis linked under 20,000 TCR beta sequences to specific HLA alleles. A further reported finding was that TCR beta sequences accurately predicted the HLA-A and HLA-B alleles for most subjects in the first cohort. In a later analysis, the rate of TCR association differed among HLA loci, with DRB1 alleles having the most associated TCRs and HLA-C alleles having the fewest. Because the 87-base-pair reads could not distinguish some IMGT-functional V segments, including TRBV6-2 and TRBV6-3, those segments were excluded. A group of highly shared sequence variants was considered likely to be a technical artifact of the sequencing pipeline. A later genetic analysis associated a missense DCLRE1C variant with V-gene and J-gene trimming of TCR beta chains, and an independent cohort replicated the association. Most TCR sequences were observed very rarely across donors, whereas some public TCRs were present in many individuals. When HLA alleles, especially DR and DQ, strongly co-occurred, attributing TCR associations to individual alleles was difficult. The study listed 150 to 200 TCR beta chains as associated with cytomegalovirus. A few of the identified cytomegalovirus-associated TCR beta chains were confirmed in vitro to be specific for cytomegalovirus antigens. According to a later analysis, parvovirus B19, influenza, CMV and Epstein-Barr virus appeared linked to several top co-occurrence clusters. The cohort was sequenced for TCR beta chains only, and without alpha or paired-chain data the features that could be detected were limited. According to the authors, the approach could potentially be generalized to other disease states and immunological phenotypes. An earlier analysis of approximately 540 of the donors showed that most TCR beta V segments appeared in productive rearrangements either about 90% or about 30% of the time, which broadly matched IMGT annotations.

This TCR derives from a man aged 45-65 years in good health and CMV-seropositive. The rearranged segments are TRBV4-1 and TRBJ2-1, with the D gene uncertain. The sample comprised PBMCs. The DNA reads TGCGCCAGCAGCCAAATGATAGCATCCTACAATGAGCAGTTCTTC. Its protein reads: CASSQMIASYNEQFF.